This TCR beta chain was sequenced in a study of blood T cell repertoires in COVID-19. The CDR3 extends over 15 amino acids. CDR1 is SEHNR and CDR2 is FQNEAQ in the germline V gene (reference sequence). Trimming left V 3 bases short and J 5 bases short, with 13 bases between. This table comes from immunoSEQ multiplex PCR, and its TCRdb copy is limited to in-frame clones, with some not included. The sample yields hundreds of thousands of clones, approximately 84% seen once. V usage is TRBV7-9 and J usage is TRBJ1-4; perhaps TRBD1 as D (5 bases). Sequenced sample: PBMCs or T cells enriched from blood (not recorded which). The receptor comes from a man aged 35 to 55 who had recovered from COVID-19. This CDR3 is CASSLATVENEKLFF. In DNA, the CDR3 is TGTGCCAGCAGCTTGGCGACAGTTGAGAATGAAAAACTGTTTTTT.